One sample yielded the 29 T cell receptor beta chains listed below, sequenced in a study of breast tumors, draining lymph nodes, adjacent tissues. The lymph nodes were axillary draining lymph nodes from breast cancer patients. A single record per CDR3 protein comes from TCRdb applying MiXCR to the multiplex PCR reads. The table lists more than 80,000 distinct CDR3 sequences, roughly 33% of them singletons, with around 6% in the top ten. Sequenced input: axillary lymph node tissue. The receptors originated from a female donor with breast cancer. Some clones in this sample may be carry-over from other donors' samples.

The chain carries TRBV2 and TRBJ1-2, with D perhaps TRBD1 (6 bases). Between the trimmed V and J ends, which lost 5 bases and 6 bases, there was a span of 13 bases. This CDR3 comprises 13 residues. CDR1 and CDR2 from the germline V gene are SNHLY and FYNNEI. The CDR3 DNA follows: TGTGCCAGCAGTCCCGACAGGCAAAATGGCTACACCTTC. It encodes CASSPDRQNGYTF.

This clonotype was observed many times. The chain couples TRBV6-1 to TRBJ2-7, with 12 nucleotides matching TRBD2. The germline V gene encodes CDR1 MNHNS and CDR2 SASEGT. CDR3 length equals 15 residues. The V gene end was trimmed by 7 bases and the J gene end by 3 bases; junction bases not matched to a gene: 7. The CDR3 sequence is CASTSGRASSYEQYF. In DNA, the CDR3 is TGTGCCAGCACTAGCGGGAGGGCATCTAGCTACGAGCAGTACTTC.

This clonotype was observed many times. The chain carries TRBV4-3 and TRBJ1-3; 7 bases are a match to TRBD1. Germline CDR1 is LGHNA and CDR2 is YSLEER. Trimming took 0 bases from V and 4 from J; bases not matched to a gene: 9. The CDR3 extends over 17 amino acids. DNA for the CDR3: TGCGCCAGCAGCCAAGATCCCGAGACAGGGTGGGGAAACACCATATATTTT. Its translation: CASSQDPETGWGNTIYF.

This clonotype was recorded at least ten times. The chain uses TRBV6-5 and TRBJ2-5; possible D gene TRBD1, 5 bases. The V end was cut by 3 bases, the J end by 2 bases, with 13 bases between. This CDR3 is built from 15 residues. Germline CDR1 reads MNHEY; CDR2 reads SVGAGI. CDR3 region: CASSYVDRGQETQYF. The DNA of the CDR3 is TGTGCCAGCAGTTATGTAGACAGAGGACAAGAGACCCAGTACTTC.

The chain carries TRBV20-1 and TRBJ2-1, with 10 nucleotides matching TRBD2. The CDR3 extends over 16 amino acids. From germline, CDR1 is DFQATT and CDR2 SNEGSKA (reference sequence). V gave up 3 bases and J gave up 8 bases; unmatched junction bases: 13. The DNA of the CDR3 is TGCAGTGCTAGTCTTCAGCTAGCGGGAGCGTTGTATGAGCAGTTCTTC. Translation gives CSASLQLAGALYEQFF.

Notes on this clonotype: This could be a read error, since a much larger clone is one nucleotide away. The V gene is TRBV12-3 or TRBV12-4, the J gene TRBJ1-2, with TRBD1 matching 8 bases. V shed 3 bases and J 7 bases; nucleotides not matched to a gene: 7. This CDR3 region has 14 residues. CDR3 in amino acids: CASSFNTGGSGYTF. The DNA of the CDR3 is TGTGCCAGCAGTTTCAACACAGGGGGTTCTGGCTACACCTTC.

This clonotype showed up just a few times. This chain uses TRBV6-2 or TRBV6-3 with TRBJ1-2; no clear D gene. V was trimmed by 5 bases and J by 2 bases, leaving 12 bases between them. In germline, CDR1 is MNHEY, CDR2 SVGEGT. The CDR3 has 14 amino acids. The DNA for the CDR3 is TGTGCCAGCAGTCACGCGGGAGGAAACTATGGCTACACCTTC. It is translated as CASSHAGGNYGYTF.

This chain joins TRBV12-3 or TRBV12-4 and TRBJ2-3; D may correspond to TRBD1 or TRBD2 (5 bases each). This CDR3 region has 11 residues. The V end was cut by 3 bases, the J end by 11 bases, with 9 bases between. The CDR3 is CASSLGVGQYF. Here the CDR3 DNA reads TGTGCCAGCAGTTTGGGGGTCGGGCAGTATTTT.

The rearrangement joins TRBV29-1 to TRBJ1-2; TRBD1 agrees at 9 bases. The CDR3 has 12 residues. Germline trimming cut 8 bases from V and 6 bases from J; bases unmatched to any gene: 7. Per the germline V gene, CDR1 is SQVTM and CDR2 is ANQGSEA. The CDR3 DNA follows: TGCAGCTTTAGGGACAGGGAGGATGGCTACACCTTC. Encoded protein: CSFRDREDGYTF.

In this sample, this clonotype turned up many times. The chain links TRBV27 to TRBJ2-5; TRBD2 aligns across 8 bases. The CDR3 is 15 amino acids. CDR1 and CDR2 from the germline V gene are MNHEY and SMNVEV (reference sequence). Trimming removed 5 bases from V and 0 bases from J; junction bases left unmatched: 5. The CDR3 is CASSRGGNHQETQYF. The CDR3 DNA is TGTGCCAGCAGTCGGGGGGGGAATCACCAAGAGACCCAGTACTTC.

This clonotype showed up just once. A read error may produce the germline difference seen at one junction end. This sequence joins TRBV7-7 and TRBJ2-5; tentatively, D is TRBD2 (7 bases). The germline V gene encodes CDR1 SSHAT and CDR2 FNYEAQ (reference sequence). The CDR3 loop spans 16 amino acids. CDR3 residues: CASRRGRGANQETQYF. The CDR3 DNA is TGTGCTAGCAGAAGGGGTCGGGGGGCTAACCAAGAGACCCAGTACTTC.

The sample holds many counts of this clonotype. The chain links TRBV2 to TRBJ2-1; tentatively, D is TRBD1 (6 bases). There are 16 residues in the CDR3. Trimming removed 1 base at V and 1 base at J, with 11 bases between. The V gene's germline CDR1 is SNHLY and CDR2 FYNNEI. CDR3 bases: TGTGCCAGCAGTGAAGTACAGGGATGGTCCTACAATGAGCAGTTCTTC. This translates into CASSEVQGWSYNEQFF.

This clonotype showed up many times. This chain connects TRBV12-3 or TRBV12-4 to TRBJ1-3, with a tentative D call TRBD1 (6 bases). V was clipped by 11 bases and J by 6 bases, with 11 bases between them. The CDR3 consists of 11 residues. The CDR3 loop is CAEQGINTIYF. The CDR3 nucleotides are TGTGCCGAACAGGGAATAAACACCATATATTTT.

This clonotype was counted at least ten times. V and J are TRBV2 and TRBJ2-5; D gene ambiguous. Looked up from germline, CDR1 is SNHLY and CDR2 is FYNNEI. Trimming pared 6 bases from V and 2 bases from J, leaving 4 bases between. There are 11 residues in the CDR3. CDR3 amino acids: CASREQETQYF. CDR3 coding DNA: TGTGCCAGCAGAGAACAAGAGACCCAGTACTTC.

This chain joins TRBV7-8 and TRBJ2-5, with D possibly matching TRBD1 (5 bases). Germline V CDR1 and CDR2: SGHVS, FQNEAQ. Trimming took 6 bases from V and 5 from J, leaving 10 bases between them. This CDR3 region has 12 residues. CDR3 nucleotides: TGTGCCAGCAGGCAGGGATTGGAGACCCAGTACTTC. Translated, it gives CASRQGLETQYF. Full variable domain (remainder filled in from reference TRBV7-8 and TRBJ2-5): GAGVSQSPRYKVAKRGQDVALRCDPISGHVSLFWYQQALGQGPEFLTYFQNEAQLDKSGLPSDRFFAERPEGSVSTLKIQRTQQEDSAVYLCASRQGLETQYFGPGTRLLVL.

This clonotype was observed many times. Its ends do not fully match the called genes, so a read error is possible. CDR3 DNA sequence: TGTGCCAGCAGTCACTCGGGGGAGACCCAGTACTTC. This sequence encodes CASSHSGETQYF. V gene TRBV6-2 or TRBV6-3 combines with J gene TRBJ2-5; a weak D match, TRBD2 (5 bases). The CDR3 has 12 residues. The germline CDR1 and CDR2 sequences are MNHEY and SVGEGT.

This clonotype was observed many times. The chain is built from TRBV2 and TRBJ2-5; 7 bases fit TRBD1. The V gene end was trimmed by 6 bases and the J gene end by 3 bases; junction bases not matched to a gene: 16. Per germline, CDR1 SNHLY and CDR2 FYNNEI. This CDR3 spans 17 amino acids. The CDR3 coding sequence is TGTGCCAGCAGAGCACAAAAACCCCGGGACAGAAAAGAGACCCAGTACTTC. It is translated as CASRAQKPRDRKETQYF.

This clonotype was counted between two and nine times. The conserved final phenylalanine or tryptophan is absent from the CDR3, which likely points to a read error. V usage is TRBV7-2 and J usage is TRBJ1-1, with TRBD1 matching over 10 bases. The CDR3 sequence is 15 residues long. J was trimmed by 0 bases and V by 5 bases; bases with no gene match: 3. The germline gives CDR1 SGHTA, CDR2 FQGNSA. For the CDR3, the DNA is TGTGCCAGCAGCCGGGACAGGGGCATGAACACTGAAGCTTTCCTT. Amino acids: CASSRDRGMNTEAFL.

This clonotype was seen repeatedly, ten times or more. At one boundary the junction diverges from the germline segment, which might be a read error. The V call is TRBV6-5, the J call TRBJ1-6, with D possibly matching TRBD1 (6 bases). This CDR3 has 16 amino acids. Germline V gene data show CDR1 as MNHEY and CDR2 as SVGAGI. The CDR3 loop is CASSHSGQPYNSPLHF. The CDR3, as DNA: TGTGCCAGCAGTCACTCGGGACAACCTTATAATTCACCCCTCCACTTT.

Regarding this clonotype: A clone one base away is much larger, so this may be a read error. This sequence joins TRBV6-6 and TRBJ2-2; D unclear. Germline lookup yields CDR1 MNHNY and CDR2 SVGAGI (reference sequence). The CDR3 has 14 amino acids. V was cut by 5 bases and J by 2 bases, with 9 bases left in between. As DNA, the CDR3 is TGTGCCAGCAGTCACGCAGTTAACACCGGGGAGCTGTTTTTT. Protein product: CASSHAVNTGELFF.

There are many counts of this clonotype. The chain couples TRBV7-9 to TRBJ2-7, with 12 bases identical to TRBD2. There are 15 residues in the CDR3. V trimming: 1 base; J trimming: 6 bases; junction bases outside the gene matches: 4. Looked up from germline, CDR1 is SEHNR and CDR2 is FQNEAQ (reference sequence). CDR3 bases: TGTGCCAGCAGCTTAGTGACTAGCGGGAGTACCGAGCAGTACTTC. Its translation is CASSLVTSGSTEQYF. Full variable domain (outside the CDR3, taken from reference TRBV7-9 and TRBJ2-7): DTGVSQNPRHKITKRGQNVTFRCDPISEHNRLYWYRQTLGQGPEFLTYFQNEAQLEKSRLLSDRFSAERPKGSFSTLEIQRTEQGDSAMYLCASSLVTSGSTEQYFGPGTRLTVT.

This clonotype was seen repeatedly, ten times or more. This chain links TRBV6-6 with TRBJ2-1, with TRBD2 matching 11 bases. The CDR3 has 16 amino acids. With 5 bases clipped from V and 5 bases from J, the junction kept 8 bases outside the gene matches. The germline gives CDR1 MNHNY, CDR2 SVGAGI (reference sequence). The CDR3 protein is CASSVASGGLHNEQFF. CDR3 nucleotides: TGTGCCAGCAGTGTCGCTAGCGGGGGGCTTCACAATGAGCAGTTCTTC.

The V gene is TRBV6-8, the J gene TRBJ2-7, with 7 bases identical to TRBD1. The CDR3 consists of 16 residues. V lost 0 bases and J lost 4; bases outside the gene matches: 9. CDR1 and CDR2 from the germline V gene are MNHGY and SAAAGT. The CDR3: CASSYSIGGRGYEQYF. The CDR3 DNA is TGTGCCAGCAGTTACTCGATAGGGGGCAGAGGGTACGAGCAGTACTTC.

At least ten counts were recorded for this clonotype. The V gene is TRBV6-1, the J gene TRBJ2-7; no definite D call. CDR3 length: 16 amino acids. Trimming stripped 1 base from V and 7 bases from J, with 20 bases between. Germline CDR1 and CDR2: MNHNS and SASEGT. CDR3 sequence (DNA): TGTGCCAGCAGTGAAGTTCCCCGGACCGTCCTGGGGGAGCAGTACTTC. Protein product: CASSEVPRTVLGEQYF.

At least ten counts were recorded for this clonotype. The chain uses TRBV4-1 and TRBJ1-6; D is ambiguous. Germline V gives CDR1 MGHRA, CDR2 YSYEKL. The CDR3 extends over 15 amino acids. The ends were cut back, 4 bases at V and 2 bases at J, with 9 bases in the middle. The CDR3 nucleotides read TGCGCCAGCAGCCCCCAGATGACCTATAATTCACCCCTCCACTTT. Translated, it gives CASSPQMTYNSPLHF.

This chain links TRBV5-1 with TRBJ2-1; tentative D call: TRBD1 (5 bases). V lost 4 bases to trimming and J lost 2 bases, with 13 bases between them. The CDR3 has 15 residues. Germline V gene data show CDR1 as SGHRS and CDR2 as YFSETQ. CDR3 loop: CASSVTVHTYNEQFF. For the CDR3, the DNA is TGCGCCAGCAGCGTGACAGTCCACACCTACAATGAGCAGTTCTTC. Variable domain in full (rest from reference TRBV5-1 and TRBJ2-1): KAGVTQTPRYLIKTRGQQVTLSCSPISGHRSVSWYQQTPGQGLQFLFEYFSETQRNKGNFPGRFSGRQFSNSRSEMNVSTLELGDSALYLCASSVTVHTYNEQFFGPGTRLTVL.

This clonotype was recorded at least ten times. The chain recombines TRBV12-3 or TRBV12-4 with TRBJ2-7, with TRBD2 identical over 7 bases. The CDR3 length is 16 residues. V lost 6 bases, J lost 2 bases, and 13 bases stayed unmatched. CDR3 sequence (DNA): TGTGCCAGCAGCTCAGCTAAGCGGGATAGGGCCTACGAGCAGTACTTC. Translated: CASSSAKRDRAYEQYF.

This clonotype has only a few counts. The CDR3 DNA is TGCGCCAGCAGCGATAGGACAGGGGCCCCTGAAGCTTTCTTT. Amino acid sequence: CASSDRTGAPEAFF. The gene calls are TRBV5-1 and TRBJ1-1; 9 bases map to TRBD1. The CDR3 extends over 14 amino acids. Germline V gives CDR1 SGHRS, CDR2 YFSETQ. After removal of 4 bases from V and 6 bases from J, the junction contained 7 bases not matched to a gene.

On this clonotype: A read error may explain this, as a much larger clone is one base away. The gene calls are TRBV4-1 and TRBJ2-7; 8 nucleotides match TRBD1. The CDR3 has 16 residues. CDR1 and CDR2 (germline): MGHRA, YSYEKL. The CDR3, as DNA: TGCGCCAGCAGCCAAGACCCGACAGGGGCCACCTACGAGCAGTGCTTC. Translating gives CASSQDPTGATYEQCF.